The 24 T cell receptor beta chains below were found in one sample sequenced in a study of blood T cell repertoires in COVID-19. TCRdb keeps only in-frame clones here, not all; method: immunoSEQ multiplex PCR. The sample holds approximately 110,000 clones, roughly 85% seen once. The sample comprised peripheral blood. The receptors were gathered from a woman aged 80 or over with acute or convalescent COVID-19.

This clone was counted between two and nine times. The chain carries TRBV18 and TRBJ1-5, with 7 nucleotides matching TRBD1. The CDR3 extends over 13 amino acids. With 2 bases clipped from V and 13 bases from J, the junction kept 8 bases outside the gene matches. The germline V gene has CDR1 KGHSH and CDR2 LQKENI. The DNA for the CDR3 is TGTGCCAGCTCACCAGCGACAGGGCGGAATCAGCATTTT. This sequence encodes CASSPATGRNQHF.

The rearrangement joins TRBV28 to TRBJ2-7, with D unresolved. Trimming stripped 5 bases from V and 0 bases from J, with 17 bases between. This CDR3 is 16 amino acids long. Germline CDR1 MDHEN, CDR2 SYDVKM. The CDR3 loop is CASSPTRPSSSYEQYF. The CDR3 nucleotides are TGTGCCAGCAGTCCGACGCGGCCCTCGAGCTCCTACGAGCAGTACTTC.

This clone was seen more than once but under ten times. The chain joins TRBV7-2 to TRBJ2-3; TRBD2 matches 11 bases. The length of the CDR3 is 18 residues. Trimming cost V 0 bases and J 3 bases; bases outside gene matches: 8. CDR1 is SGHTA, CDR2 FQGNSA, per germline. CDR3 loop: CASSLAGASGRLTDTQYF. The CDR3 DNA reads TGTGCCAGCAGCTTAGCAGGGGCTAGCGGGAGGTTAACAGATACGCAGTATTTT. Supplemented by reference TRBV7-2 and TRBJ2-3, the full variable domain reads GAGVSQSPSNKVTEKGKDVELRCDPISGHTALYWYRQSLGQGLEFLIYFQGNSAPDKSGLPSDRFSAERTGGSVSTLTIQRTQQEDSAVYLCASSLAGASGRLTDTQYFGPGTRLTVL.

The chain combines TRBV5-1 with TRBJ2-5; 10 bases line up with TRBD1. Germline lookup yields CDR1 SGHRS and CDR2 YFSETQ. This CDR3 is built from 18 residues. V trimming: 1 base; J trimming: 6 bases; junction bases outside the gene matches: 15. The CDR3 loop is CASSLSRGTGEKIKTQYF. The CDR3 DNA reads as TGCGCCAGCAGCTTGTCCAGGGGGACAGGGGAAAAGATAAAGACCCAGTACTTC.

This chain links TRBV21-1 with TRBJ1-2; the tabulated D call, TRBD1, remains unverified against the DNA. TRBV21-1 corresponds to a pseudogene. The CDR3 loop spans 15 amino acids. The CDR3 loop reads CASSKADRGDYGYTF. CDR3 DNA: TGTGCCAGCAGCAAAGCGGACAGGGGGGACTATGGCTACACCTTC.

The V and J genes are TRBV19 and TRBJ1-1; 9 nucleotides line up with TRBD1. The trim removed 5 bases at V and 4 bases at J, leaving 8 bases unmatched. Germline V gives CDR1 LNHDA, CDR2 SQIVND (reference sequence). The CDR3 length is 15 residues. The DNA for the CDR3 is TGTGCCAGTAGTTCCGGGACAGGGTTCAGCACTGAAGCTTTCTTT. Translation gives CASSSGTGFSTEAFF.

The rearrangement uses TRBV7-2 and TRBJ2-1, with a tentative D call TRBD2 (5 bases). The V end was cut by 5 bases, the J end by 0 bases, with 11 bases between. The CDR3 consists of 15 residues. Germline CDR1 is SGHTA and CDR2 is FQGNSA. The chain's CDR3 is CASSLSESSYNEQFF. CDR3 coding DNA: TGTGCCAGCAGCCTTAGCGAGAGCTCCTACAATGAGCAGTTCTTC.

V gene TRBV7-9 combines with J gene TRBJ2-1; 9 positions agree with TRBD1. The V and J ends lost 4 bases and 6 bases, in that order; junction bases with no gene match: 13. The CDR3 contains 17 residues. CDR1 is SEHNR, CDR2 FQNEAQ, per germline (reference sequence). The CDR3 DNA reads TGTGCCAGCAGCTCAGACAGGGGGTCGGCTAGACTCAATGAGCAGTTCTTC. As protein: CASSSDRGSARLNEQFF.

This chain connects TRBV19 to TRBJ2-1; 9 nucleotides agree with TRBD2. Per germline, CDR1 LNHDA and CDR2 SQIVND (reference sequence). The CDR3 sequence is 15 residues long. Trimming took 8 bases from V and 8 from J; bases not matched to a gene: 13. This CDR3 is CASSKNSGSVDEQFF. CDR3 bases: TGTGCCAGTTCGAAAAATAGCGGGAGTGTTGATGAGCAGTTCTTC.

V and J are TRBV5-5 and TRBJ2-1, with 7 bases aligning to TRBD2. V trimming: 9 bases; J trimming: 4 bases; junction bases outside the gene matches: 10. Looked up from germline, CDR1 is SGHKS and CDR2 is YYEKEE (reference sequence). The CDR3 length is 14 residues. The CDR3 region has the DNA TGTGCCACGGGGAGGGCTACCACTTACAATGAGCAGTTCTTC. Translated, it gives CATGRATTYNEQFF. Full variable domain (missing parts from reference TRBV5-5 and TRBJ2-1): DAGVTQSPTHLIKTRGQQVTLRCSPISGHKSVSWYQQVLGQGPQFIFQYYEKEERGRGNFPDRFSARQFPNYSSELNVNALLLGDSALYLCATGRATTYNEQFFGPGTRLTVL.

The chain carries TRBV2 and TRBJ1-5; D remains unclear. V gave up 0 bases and J gave up 2 bases, with 8 bases separating them. The CDR3 sequence is 15 residues long. Germline lookup yields CDR1 SNHLY and CDR2 FYNNEI. The CDR3 coding sequence is TGTGCCAGCAGTGAAGCTGGAGGAGGCAATCAGCCCCAGCATTTT. Translating gives CASSEAGGGNQPQHF.

The V gene is TRBV6-2 or TRBV6-3, the J gene TRBJ1-5, with 8 bases that match TRBD1. The CDR3 contains 15 residues. Looked up from germline, CDR1 is MNHEY and CDR2 is SVGEGT. With V trimmed by 5 bases and J by 3 bases, 6 bases remained unmatched. The CDR3 loop reads CASSAWTGYNQPQHF. The CDR3 nucleotides read TGTGCCAGCAGTGCATGGACAGGGTACAATCAGCCCCAGCATTTT.

This clone was counted only a few times. Other DNA sequences in the same sample also yield this CDR3. V usage is TRBV10-1 and J usage is TRBJ2-3, with D unclear. This CDR3 has 12 amino acids. Deletions cut 5 bases from V and 5 bases from J, with 8 bases between. Germline lookup yields CDR1 WNHNN and CDR2 SYGVQD (reference sequence). CDR3 coding DNA: TGCGCCAGCAGTCCTCGCGGAGATACGCAGTATTTT. It specifies CASSPRGDTQYF.

The chain combines TRBV2 with TRBJ2-3; 8 bases align to TRBD2. This CDR3 comprises 16 residues. J lost 2 bases, V lost 2 bases, and 6 bases had no gene match. The germline gives CDR1 SNHLY, CDR2 FYNNEI. CDR3 nucleotide sequence: TGTGCCAGCAGTGAAAGCGGGAGAGCTGTCACAGATACGCAGTATTTT. This gives the protein CASSESGRAVTDTQYF.

The chain couples TRBV9 to TRBJ2-7, with D tentatively TRBD2 (5 bases). CDR1 and CDR2 (germline): SGDLS, YYNGEE. The CDR3 covers 14 residues. V was cut by 4 bases and J by 6 bases, with 17 bases left in between. The DNA for the CDR3 is TGTGCCAGCAGCCCCCCGGGGTTGGGGTTCGAGCAGTACTTC. Residues: CASSPPGLGFEQYF.

CDR3 nucleotides: TGTGCCAGCAGCTTGACGTACATGAACACTGAAGCTTTCTTT. Its protein is CASSLTYMNTEAFF. The genes are TRBV5-4 and TRBJ1-1, with D unresolved. The CDR3 has 14 residues. Germline CDR1 and CDR2: SGHNT and YYREEE (reference sequence). The V gene lost 1 base and the J gene lost 0 bases, with 7 bases spanning the gap.

The rearrangement links TRBV30 to TRBJ2-7; no firm D call. This CDR3 is 14 amino acids long. Per germline, CDR1 GTSNPN and CDR2 SVGIG (reference sequence). With 3 bases removed from V and 2 bases from J, the gap between germline ends came to 14 bases. The CDR3 DNA follows: TGTGCCTGGAGCCATGCCCGTAGTACCTACGAGCAGTACGTC. Translation: CAWSHARSTYEQYV.

The chain has TRBV10-1 and TRBJ2-3; TRBD2 agrees at 13 bases. The ends lost 3 bases at V and 5 bases at J; junction bases unmatched: 5. Germline assignment: CDR1 WNHNN and CDR2 SYGVQD (reference sequence). The CDR3 loop spans 16 amino acids. The CDR3 DNA is TGCGCCAGCAGTGACCCTGGACTAGCGGGAGAAGATACGCAGTATTTT. Translation gives CASSDPGLAGEDTQYF.

This clone was seen just once. V usage is TRBV3-1 (or the pseudogene TRBV3-2) and J usage is TRBJ1-3; the D gene is possibly TRBD1 (6 bases). The CDR3 contains 16 residues. V dropped 4 bases and J dropped 4 bases, with 17 bases sitting between them. Germline loops: CDR1 LGHDT, CDR2 YNNKEL (reference sequence). CDR3 region: CASSRLATGQGNTIYF. CDR3 DNA sequence: TGTGCCAGCAGCCGTTTGGCTACAGGGCAAGGAAACACCATATATTTT.

The V and J genes are TRBV24-1 and TRBJ1-5, with 10 bases aligning to TRBD1. J lost 2 bases, V lost 5 bases, and 5 bases had no gene match. The germline V gene has CDR1 KGHDR and CDR2 SFDVKD. The length of the CDR3 is 16 residues. DNA of the CDR3: TGTGCCACCAGTGGTCCCGGGACAGGGGGCAATCAGCCCCAGCATTTT. Protein product: CATSGPGTGGNQPQHF.

The J gene is TRBJ1-5, the V gene TRBV2; maybe TRBD1 (6 bases). Germline assignment: CDR1 SNHLY and CDR2 FYNNEI. The CDR3 sequence is 13 residues long. V was trimmed by 7 bases and J by 7 bases, leaving 14 bases between them. The CDR3 protein is CASTQGIGQPQHF. The CDR3 nucleotides are TGTGCCAGCACACAGGGAATAGGGCAGCCCCAGCATTTT.

This clone was seen only a few times. Other nucleotide sequences in the sample specify the same CDR3. The J gene is TRBJ2-3, the V gene TRBV6-5; D unclear. The CDR3 covers 13 residues. Germline CDR1 and CDR2: MNHEY and SVGAGI. V gave up 5 bases and J gave up 2 bases, with 8 bases separating them. The CDR3 reads CASSPGFTDTQYF. The CDR3 DNA reads TGTGCCAGCAGTCCAGGATTCACAGATACGCAGTATTTT.

The chain has TRBV7-6 and TRBJ2-7, with D tentatively TRBD2 (5 bases). The V end was cut by 1 base, the J end by 3 bases, with 10 bases between. The CDR3 loop spans 14 amino acids. The germline gives CDR1 SGHVS, CDR2 FNYEAQ. In DNA form, the CDR3 reads TGTGCCAGCAGCTTAGGAGACTATGGCTACGAGCAGTACTTC. It yields the protein CASSLGDYGYEQYF.

This clone was observed a single time. The DNA for the CDR3 is TGCGCCAGCAGCCAAGTAGGAGAAGCGGGAGCCCCCTACAATGAGCAGTTCTTC. Its protein is CASSQVGEAGAPYNEQFF. The chain employs TRBV4-1 and TRBJ2-1; 8 bases agree with TRBD2. The CDR3 is made up of 18 amino acids. CDR1 is MGHRA and CDR2 is YSYEKL in the germline V gene. Germline trimming cut 1 base from V and 2 bases from J; bases unmatched to any gene: 10.